This T cell receptor beta chain was captured by sequencing in a study of T cell therapy after organ transplantation. Study background: T cell doses, up to 6, came every 2 weeks; follow-up lasted roughly 30 weeks. Eight of the ten patients were clinical responders. General study results and limits: Nonresponders had marked pretherapy clonal expansions and little post-therapy change.

The sample's time point: 4-8 weeks after completion of therapy. About this clone itself: As yet, its antigen is unknown.

Data came from immunoSEQ multiplex PCR; TCRdb stores just in-frame clones and leaves some out. The data hold 20,000 or so clones, with around 82% observed a single time. V lost 0 bases, J lost 5 bases, and 9 bases stayed unmatched. Germline-derived CDR1 and CDR2 are SGHAT and FQNNGV. The CDR3 is made up of 16 amino acids. The genes are TRBV11-2 and TRBJ1-2; 7 bases are a match to TRBD1. Sequencing was performed on CD8+ T cells from blood, taken after autologous CMV-specific T cell therapy. This clonotype was sampled from a human patient who had received a solid organ transplant and had CMV disease. The T cells may partly be graft donor cells. CDR3 in amino acids: CASSLDPRQGIYGYTF. The CDR3 nucleotides are TGTGCCAGCAGCTTAGATCCCAGACAGGGAATATATGGCTACACCTTC. The variable domain in full, with the rest retrieved from reference TRBV11-2 and TRBJ1-2, is EAGVAQSPRYKIIEKRQSVAFWCNPISGHATLYWYQQILGQGPKLLIQFQNNGVVDDSQLPKDRFSAERLKGVDSTLKIQPAKLEDSAVYLCASSLDPRQGIYGYTFGSGTRLTVV.